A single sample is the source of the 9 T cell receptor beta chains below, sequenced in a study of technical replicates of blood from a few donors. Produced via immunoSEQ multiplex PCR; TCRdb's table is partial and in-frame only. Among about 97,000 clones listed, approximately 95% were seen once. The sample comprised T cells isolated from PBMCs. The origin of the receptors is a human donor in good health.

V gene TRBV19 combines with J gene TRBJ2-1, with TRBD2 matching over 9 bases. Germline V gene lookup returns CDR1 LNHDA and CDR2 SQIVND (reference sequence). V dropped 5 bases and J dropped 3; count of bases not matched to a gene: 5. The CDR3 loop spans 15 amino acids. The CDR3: CASSVAGEVYNEQFF. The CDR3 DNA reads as TGTGCCAGTAGTGTAGCGGGAGAAGTCTACAATGAGCAGTTCTTC.

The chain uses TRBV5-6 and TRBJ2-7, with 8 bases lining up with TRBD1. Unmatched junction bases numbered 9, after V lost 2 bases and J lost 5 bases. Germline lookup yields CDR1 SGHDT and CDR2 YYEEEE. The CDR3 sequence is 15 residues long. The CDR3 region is CASSFWRQGRNEQYF. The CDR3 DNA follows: TGTGCCAGCAGCTTTTGGAGACAGGGGAGAAACGAGCAGTACTTC. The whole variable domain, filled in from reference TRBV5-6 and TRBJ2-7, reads DAGVTQSPTHLIKTRGQQVTLRCSPKSGHDTVSWYQQALGQGPQFIFQYYEEEERQRGNFPDRFSGHQFPNYSSELNVNALLLGDSALYLCASSFWRQGRNEQYFGPGTRLTVT.

In DNA, the CDR3 is TGTGCCTGGAATCGGTTGGGACTGGAGGGCTACACCTTC. Translated: CAWNRLGLEGYTF. The chain has TRBV30 and TRBJ1-2; a weak D match, TRBD1 (5 bases). The CDR3 sequence is 13 residues long. Germline lookup yields CDR1 GTSNPN and CDR2 SVGIG (reference sequence). V lost 4 bases, J lost 8 bases, and 17 bases lay in between.

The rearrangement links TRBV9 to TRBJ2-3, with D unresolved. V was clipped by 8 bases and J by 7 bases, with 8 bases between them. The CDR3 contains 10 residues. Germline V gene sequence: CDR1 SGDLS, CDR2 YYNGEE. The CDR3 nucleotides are TGTGCCAGACGGTTGCATACGCAGTATTTT. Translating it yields CARRLHTQYF.

CDR3 nucleotides: TGTGCCAGCAGCTTGGATACTAGCGGGAGGGCCGGATTCTATGAGCAGTTCTTC. Encoded protein: CASSLDTSGRAGFYEQFF. The V call is TRBV5-4, the J call TRBJ2-1, with 13 bases matching TRBD2. Trimming at V came to 0 bases and at J to 8 bases, leaving 11 bases not matched to a gene. In germline, CDR1 is SGHNT, CDR2 YYREEE (reference sequence). This CDR3 is 18 amino acids long.

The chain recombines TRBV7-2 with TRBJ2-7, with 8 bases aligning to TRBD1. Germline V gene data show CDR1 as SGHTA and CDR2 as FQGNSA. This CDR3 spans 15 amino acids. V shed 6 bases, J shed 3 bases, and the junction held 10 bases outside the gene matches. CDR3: CASRRTGQAVYEQYF. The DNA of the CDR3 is TGTGCCAGCAGGCGGACAGGGCAGGCGGTCTACGAGCAGTACTTC.

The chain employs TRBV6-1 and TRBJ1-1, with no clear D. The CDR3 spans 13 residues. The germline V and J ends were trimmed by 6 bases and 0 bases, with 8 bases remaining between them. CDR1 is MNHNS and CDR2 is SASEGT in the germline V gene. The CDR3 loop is CASRGALNTEAFF. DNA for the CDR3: TGTGCCAGCAGGGGCGCACTGAACACTGAAGCTTTCTTT.

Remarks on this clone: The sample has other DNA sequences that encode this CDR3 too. The CDR3 nucleotides are TGCGCCAGCAGCTTGGGGCAGGGTGGTGAAAAACTGTTTTTT. It specifies CASSLGQGGEKLFF. The chain is built from TRBV5-1 and TRBJ1-4, with a possible D match to TRBD1 (5 bases). Per the germline V gene, CDR1 is SGHRS and CDR2 is YFSETQ. Trimming took off 0 bases at V and 7 bases at J, with 10 bases between the two ends. The length of the CDR3 is 14 residues.

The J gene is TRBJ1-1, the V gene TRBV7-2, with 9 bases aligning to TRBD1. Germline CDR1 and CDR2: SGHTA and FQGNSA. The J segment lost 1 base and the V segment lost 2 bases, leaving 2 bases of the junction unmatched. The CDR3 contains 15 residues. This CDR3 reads CASSLMGQGNTEAFF. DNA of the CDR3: TGTGCCAGCAGCTTAATGGGACAGGGGAACACTGAAGCTTTCTTT. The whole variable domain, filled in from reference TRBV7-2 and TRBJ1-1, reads GAGVSQSPSNKVTEKGKDVELRCDPISGHTALYWYRQSLGQGLEFLIYFQGNSAPDKSGLPSDRFSAERTGGSVSTLTIQRTQQEDSAVYLCASSLMGQGNTEAFFGQGTRLTVV.